What follows describes a single TCR beta chain. Its antigen is still unknown. Each CDR3 protein gets one entry after TCRdb re-called the 5' RACE reads with MiXCR. The table records 400,000 to 500,000 distinct CDR3 sequences, 20% of them present only once. This sample is part of a study of T-cell memory formation after mild COVID-19. Findings and caveats of the study: Contracting CD4+ clones lay largely in CM and EM, with CD8+ ones residing in EMRA.

There are 16 residues in the CDR3. V lost 3 bases to trimming and J lost 1 base, with 15 bases between them. This clonotype originated in an adult woman who had mild COVID-19 (a few samples of this study predate the infection). Cell type and time point are not known. The sequenced sample consisted of PBMCs or a T cell subset sorted from them (not recorded which). The chain combines TRBV12-3 or TRBV12-4 with TRBJ1-1, with D perhaps matching TRBD1 (6 bases). CDR3 region: CASSFPIGGGNTEAFF. CDR3 DNA: TGTGCCAGCAGTTTCCCCATAGGGGGTGGGAACACTGAAGCTTTCTTT.